This T cell receptor (beta chain) was sequenced in a study of cytomegalovirus exposure and HLA in healthy donors. Whole-study results and caveats: Reports indicate that TCR beta sequences accurately predicted the HLA-A and HLA-B alleles of most subjects. Most TCR sequences were seen very rarely across donors, but some public TCRs occurred in many.

Regarding this clone: Antigen unknown.

A multiplex PCR was run with 60 Vbeta primers and 13 Jbeta primers. TCRdb keeps only in-frame clones here, not all; method: immunoSEQ multiplex PCR. This table holds about 88,000 clones. Germline CDR1 is SEHNR and CDR2 is FQNEAQ (reference sequence). The CDR3 has 13 amino acids. J lost 4 bases, V lost 6 bases, and 4 bases had no gene match. Sequenced material: PBMCs. The receptor's source is a girl aged 10 to 17 in good health and CMV-seropositive. The V and J genes are TRBV7-9 and TRBJ1-2; 8 nucleotides match TRBD1. In DNA, the CDR3 is TGTGCCAGCAGGGGACAGGCGTCCTATGGCTACACCTTC. The encoded protein is CASRGQASYGYTF.